This T cell receptor beta chain appears in the sequencing data of a study of T cell repertoires in cytomegalovirus infection. TCRdb re-derived calls from the reads in MiXCR, one entry per CDR3 protein. The sample has 110,000 to 150,000 distinct CDR3 sequences, 25% to 35% seen once; the top ten hold 45% to 60%. There are a few counts of this clonotype. Its antigen remains unidentified. Germline V lookup: CDR1 SGHVS, CDR2 FNYEAQ. Trimming removed 3 bases from V and 6 bases from J; junction bases left unmatched: 4. The CDR3 consists of 13 residues. J is TRBJ2-7 and V is TRBV7-6; 8 nucleotides agree with TRBD1. The receptor's source is a human donor in good health (CMV status not recorded). Some clones in this sample may be carry-over from other donors' samples. The sample consisted of CD8+ T cells from cultured PBMCs, taken from culture after CMV antigen stimulation. CDR3: CASSLETGVEQYF. CDR3 sequence (DNA): TGTGCCAGCAGCTTGGAGACAGGGGTCGAGCAGTACTTC.